This T cell receptor (beta chain) was observed in a study of cytomegalovirus exposure and HLA in healthy donors. Findings of the study overall: The likely explanation for a cluster of highly shared sequence variants was sequencing artifact. Researchers reported in a later analysis that common viral pathogens appeared linked to several top clusters. Most TCR beta V segments were productive about 87% or about 30% of the time in an earlier analysis.

CDR1 and CDR2 from the germline V gene are MNHEY and SVGAGI. The CDR3 spans 14 residues. V was pared by 8 bases and J by 1 base, with 14 bases between. This PCR relied on a set of 60 Vbeta primers and 13 Jbeta primers. Original data processing: Later analysis identified 65 million to 80 million unique TCR beta chains, approximately 11 million shared. The repertoire was sequenced with immunoSEQ multiplex PCR; TCRdb's copy has only in-frame clones and lacks some. V, J and clone size are those of that table, while D and trimming were read from the DNA. The sample has under 200,000 clones; approximately 73% are singletons. Notes on this clone: Its antigen is not identified.

The chain is built from TRBV6-5 and TRBJ2-5, with D unresolved. The specimen was PBMCs. This clonotype was sampled from a man in his forties or fifties in good health and CMV-seronegative. This CDR3 reads CASRPRVLQETQYF. CDR3 in DNA: TGTGCCAGCCGCCCTAGAGTCCTCCAAGAGACCCAGTACTTC.